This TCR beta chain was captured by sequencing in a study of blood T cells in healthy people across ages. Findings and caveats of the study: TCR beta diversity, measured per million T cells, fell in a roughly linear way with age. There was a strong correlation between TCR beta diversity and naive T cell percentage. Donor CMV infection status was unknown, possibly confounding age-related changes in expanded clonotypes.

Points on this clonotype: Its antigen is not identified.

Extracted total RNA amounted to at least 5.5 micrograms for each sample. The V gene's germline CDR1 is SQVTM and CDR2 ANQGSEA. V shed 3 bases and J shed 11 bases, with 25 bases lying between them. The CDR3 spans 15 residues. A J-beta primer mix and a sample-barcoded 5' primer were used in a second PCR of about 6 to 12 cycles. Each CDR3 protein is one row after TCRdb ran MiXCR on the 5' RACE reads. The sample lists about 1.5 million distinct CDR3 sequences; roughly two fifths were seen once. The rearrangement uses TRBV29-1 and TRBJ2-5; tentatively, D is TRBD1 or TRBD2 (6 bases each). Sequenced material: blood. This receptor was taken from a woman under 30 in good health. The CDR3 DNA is TGCAGCGTTGATCCATTGGGGGGCTTCCGCAATGAGCAGTACTTC. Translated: CSVDPLGGFRNEQYF. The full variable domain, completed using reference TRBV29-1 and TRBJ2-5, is SAVISQKPSRDICQRGTSLTIQCQVDSQVTMMFWYRQQPGQSLTLIATANQGSEATYESGFVIDKFPISRPNLTFSTLTVSNMSPEDSSIYLCSVDPLGGFRNEQYFGPGTRLLVL.